These 22 T cell receptor beta chains share one sample of origin, sequenced in a study of blood T cell repertoires in COVID-19. TCRdb keeps only in-frame clones here, not all; method: immunoSEQ multiplex PCR. The table records approximately 440,000 clones, about 90% of them present only once. The sample comprised PBMCs or T cells enriched from blood (not recorded which). These receptors all stem from a man between 18 and 35 years old who had recovered from COVID-19.

V and J are TRBV5-5 and TRBJ1-1; no clear D. Germline V gene data show CDR1 as SGHKS and CDR2 as YYEKEE (reference sequence). The CDR3 loop spans 14 amino acids. V was shortened by 1 base and J by 1 base, with 8 bases between the two germline ends. The CDR3 protein is CASSLFRENTEAFF. In DNA, the CDR3 is TGTGCCAGCAGCTTGTTCCGGGAGAACACTGAAGCTTTCTTT.

Notes on this clone: Other DNA sequences of this sample code for an identical CDR3. The rearrangement joins TRBV3-1 (or the pseudogene TRBV3-2) to TRBJ2-1; D not resolved. Germline assignment: CDR1 LGHDT and CDR2 YNNKEL (reference sequence). This CDR3 is 11 amino acids long. The germline V and J ends were trimmed by 1 base and 7 bases, with 2 bases remaining between them. DNA for the CDR3: TGTGCCAGCAGCCAAGCGAATGAGCAGTTCTTC. Amino acids: CASSQANEQFF.

The genes are TRBV7-9 and TRBJ1-4; D call uncertain. The CDR3 runs to 15 residues. V was trimmed by 4 bases and J by 8 bases, leaving 17 bases between them. CDR1 and CDR2 from the germline V gene are SEHNR and FQNEAQ (reference sequence). The CDR3 nucleotides read TGTGCCAGCAGCTCCGCTTTACGTTGGGAGGAAAAACTGTTTTTT. Residues: CASSSALRWEEKLFF.

Remarks on this clone: In the same sample, other DNA sequences code for this CDR3. The chain has TRBV7-9 and TRBJ2-3; 9 positions agree with TRBD2. From germline, CDR1 is SEHNR and CDR2 FQNEAQ (reference sequence). Trimming cost V 5 bases and J 1 base; bases outside gene matches: 4. The CDR3 has 15 amino acids. CDR3 coding DNA: TGTGCCAGCAGCCCGACTAGCGGTGGCACAGATACGCAGTATTTT. Translating gives CASSPTSGGTDTQYF.

In its sample, this clone was seen a few times. The gene calls are TRBV29-1 and TRBJ1-1; weak D call: TRBD1 (5 bases). The CDR3 sequence is 12 residues long. The germline V gene has CDR1 SQVTM and CDR2 ANQGSEA. Trimming cost V 7 bases and J 4 bases, with 13 bases left between them. Here the CDR3 reads CSALRGLTEAFF. The CDR3 coding sequence is TGCAGCGCCCTCCGGGGACTCACTGAAGCTTTCTTT.

The chain is built from TRBV2 and TRBJ1-4, with 7 bases that match TRBD1. After removal of 4 bases from V and 7 bases from J, the junction contained 6 bases not matched to a gene. Germline assignment: CDR1 SNHLY and CDR2 FYNNEI. The CDR3 loop spans 14 amino acids. The CDR3 spells CASSVQGIAEKLFF. The CDR3 DNA reads as TGTGCCAGCAGTGTACAGGGGATCGCTGAAAAACTGTTTTTT.

The CDR3 spells CASSHSRDRVYNEQFF. The CDR3 DNA reads as TGTGCCAGCAGCCATAGTCGGGACAGGGTCTACAATGAGCAGTTCTTC. This rearrangement joins TRBV7-6 to TRBJ2-1; 9 nucleotides agree with TRBD1. V gave up 5 bases and J gave up 3 bases; unmatched junction bases: 8. The CDR3 covers 16 residues. Germline V lookup: CDR1 SGHVS, CDR2 FNYEAQ. The variable domain in full, completed from reference TRBV7-6 and TRBJ2-1, reads GAGVSQSPRYKVTKRGQDVALRCDPISGHVSLYWYRQALGQGPEFLTYFNYEAQQDKSGLPNDRFSAERPEGSISTLTIQRTEQRDSAMYRCASSHSRDRVYNEQFFGPGTRLTVL.

The V and J genes are TRBV29-1 and TRBJ2-5, with D perhaps TRBD1 (5 bases). Germline-derived CDR1 and CDR2 are SQVTM and ANQGSEA. Trimming left V 6 bases short and J 4 bases short, with 12 bases between. CDR3 length: 12 amino acids. The CDR3 bases are TGCAGCGTGGACACGCGCCCAGAGACCCAGTACTTC. Encoded protein: CSVDTRPETQYF.

The CDR3 DNA follows: TGTGCCAGCAGCTTTTTCGCGACGAACACCGGGGAGCTGTTTTTT. Protein sequence: CASSFFATNTGELFF. This chain uses TRBV11-2 with TRBJ2-2; D unresolved. Trimming removed 3 bases at V and 0 bases at J, with 8 bases between. The CDR3 spans 15 residues. Per germline, CDR1 SGHAT and CDR2 FQNNGV. Full variable domain (outside the CDR3, taken from reference TRBV11-2 and TRBJ2-2): EAGVAQSPRYKIIEKRQSVAFWCNPISGHATLYWYQQILGQGPKLLIQFQNNGVVDDSQLPKDRFSAERLKGVDSTLKIQPAKLEDSAVYLCASSFFATNTGELFFGEGSRLTVL.

J is TRBJ1-5 and V is TRBV7-3; 7 bases match TRBD1. Germline V gene data show CDR1 as SGHTA and CDR2 as FQGTGA. Unmatched junction bases numbered 4, after V lost 5 bases and J lost 0 bases. The CDR3 is 15 residues long. The CDR3 DNA sequence: TGTGCCAGCAGCCGGGACAGTTATAGCAATCAGCCCCAGCATTTT. It codes for CASSRDSYSNQPQHF.

The chain is built from TRBV6-5 and TRBJ1-1, with no clear D. The CDR3 totals 14 residues. Trimming left V 6 bases short and J 11 bases short, with 22 bases between. Germline CDR1 reads MNHEY; CDR2 reads SVGAGI. CDR3 residues: CASRALVARFSAFF. The CDR3, as DNA: TGTGCCAGCAGGGCTCTTGTGGCACGCTTTTCGGCTTTCTTT.

V is TRBV2 and J is TRBJ1-2, with 10 bases lining up with TRBD1. V shed 8 bases and J 13 bases; nucleotides not matched to a gene: 7. CDR3 length: 11 residues. Germline CDR1 reads SNHLY; CDR2 reads FYNNEI. CDR3 nucleotide sequence: TGTGCCAGCGCCAGGGACAGGGGAAGCACCTTC. It specifies CASARDRGSTF.

V and J are TRBV9 and TRBJ1-1; 10 bases agree with TRBD1. Trimming took 3 bases from V and 5 from J; bases not matched to a gene: 4. The CDR3 totals 14 residues. CDR1 and CDR2 (germline): SGDLS, YYNGEE. The CDR3 region has the DNA TGTGCCAGCAGCGGATGGACAGGGGGTACTGAAGCTTTCTTT. This codes for CASSGWTGGTEAFF.

The chain employs TRBV7-9 and TRBJ1-5; unclear D gene. This CDR3 region has 15 residues. V dropped 1 base and J dropped 4 bases, with 11 bases sitting between them. The germline V gene encodes CDR1 SEHNR and CDR2 FQNEAQ (reference sequence). Here the CDR3 DNA reads TGTGCCAGCAGCTTAGGAGGGCGGAGGAATCAGCCCCAGCATTTT. It yields the protein CASSLGGRRNQPQHF.

The V call is TRBV27, the J call TRBJ1-6, with D possibly matching TRBD1 (5 bases). The ends were cut back, 7 bases at V and 9 bases at J, with 16 bases in the middle. Per the germline V gene, CDR1 is MNHEY and CDR2 is SMNVEV (reference sequence). The CDR3 loop spans 14 amino acids. DNA of the CDR3: TGTGCCAGCAAAATAAGGGAGGGGAGTTCACCCCTCCACTTT. Its translation: CASKIREGSSPLHF.

This sequence joins TRBV19 and TRBJ2-5; 11 bases match TRBD2. Germline-derived CDR1 and CDR2 are LNHDA and SQIVND (reference sequence). Trimming cost V 5 bases and J 14 bases; bases outside gene matches: 13. The CDR3 runs to 14 residues. CDR3 nucleotides: TGTGCCAGTAGTGATCTAGCGGGAGGTCCGGACCCTTACTTC. Protein product: CASSDLAGGPDPYF.

This clone appeared once. The chain is built from TRBV2 and TRBJ2-1; D uncertain. Germline V gene data show CDR1 as SNHLY and CDR2 as FYNNEI. The CDR3 sequence is 14 residues long. V gave up 1 base and J gave up 7 bases, with 11 bases separating them. The CDR3 spells CASSEVSVKNEQFF. DNA for the CDR3: TGTGCCAGCAGTGAAGTATCGGTAAAGAATGAGCAGTTCTTC. The variable domain in full, completed from reference TRBV2 and TRBJ2-1, reads EPEVTQTPSHQVTQMGQEVILRCVPISNHLYFYWYRQILGQKVEFLVSFYNNEISEKSEIFDDQFSVERPDGSNFTLKIRSTKLEDSAMYFCASSEVSVKNEQFFGPGTRLTVL.

This clone has only a few counts. The chain employs TRBV2 and TRBJ1-2, with D unclear. This CDR3 is 13 amino acids long. The V end lost 6 bases, the J end lost 2 bases, and 10 bases lay between the germline ends. Germline assignment: CDR1 SNHLY and CDR2 FYNNEI. Here the CDR3 reads CASRLTLNYGYTF. DNA for the CDR3: TGTGCCAGCAGACTGACATTGAACTATGGCTACACCTTC.

The chain is built from TRBV12-3 or TRBV12-4 and TRBJ1-5, with TRBD1 as a possible D gene (6 bases). The germline V and J ends were trimmed by 7 bases and 6 bases, with 13 bases remaining between them. The CDR3 is made up of 13 amino acids. The CDR3 coding sequence is TGTGCCAGCACCTACAGGGTAGGTCAGCCCCAGCATTTT. It encodes CASTYRVGQPQHF.

Here the CDR3 reads CASSASIPPSSYNSPLHF. DNA of the CDR3: TGCGCCAGCAGTGCCTCTATACCCCCGAGCTCCTATAATTCACCCCTCCACTTT. The rearrangement joins TRBV10-2 to TRBJ1-6; no definite D call. CDR1 is WSHSY and CDR2 is SAAADI in the germline V gene. There are 18 residues in the CDR3. Between the trimmed V and J ends, which lost 4 bases and 0 bases, there was a span of 16 bases.

The chain couples TRBV12-5 to TRBJ1-2; no clear D gene. This CDR3 has 14 residues. The germline gives CDR1 LGHNT, CDR2 FRNRAP. V was shortened by 3 bases and J by 3 bases, with 11 bases between the two germline ends. This CDR3 reads CASGLSGSDYGYTF. The CDR3 DNA is TGTGCTAGTGGTTTATCGGGGTCAGACTATGGCTACACCTTC.

The rearrangement links TRBV5-8 to TRBJ1-1; possible D gene TRBD1, 5 bases. Trimming took 3 bases from V and 1 from J, leaving 10 bases between them. Germline V gene sequence: CDR1 SGHTS, CDR2 YDEGEE. The CDR3 runs to 14 residues. As DNA, the CDR3 is TGTGCCAGCAGCTCGACAGAAACGAACACTGAAGCTTTCTTT. Translating gives CASSSTETNTEAFF.